Listed below are T cell receptor beta chains from one sample, sequenced in a study of cytomegalovirus exposure and HLA in healthy donors. Clones were sequenced by immunoSEQ multiplex PCR, and TCRdb holds only the in-frame ones, with some missing. Here the sample spans 95,000 to 100,000 clones, about 75% being singletons. Sequenced material: PBMCs. These receptors originate from a man between 40 and 49 years old in good health and CMV-seropositive. The CDR3 runs from the conserved cysteine through the conserved F or W. A D gene is named only where the DNA matches it firmly. Size is omitted from some rows. Given values are once, few, many or a class for expanded clones.

j_call: TRBJ1-2; d_call: TRBD1; clone_size: NA; v_call: TRBV5-1; cdr3_nt: TGCGCCAGCAGCTTTGTGGGGGGACAGCGCGATAACTATGGCTACACCTTC; cdr3_aa: CASSFVGGQRDNYGYTF
j_call: TRBJ2-5; d_call: TRBD1; clone_size: NA; v_call: TRBV7-9; cdr3_nt: TGTGCCAGCAGCTTAGTGGGACAGGGGCGCGAGACCCAGTACTTC; cdr3_aa: CASSLVGQGRETQYF
j_call: TRBJ2-7; d_call: NA; clone_size: NA; v_call: TRBV6-5; cdr3_nt: TGTGCCAGCAGTTACGGGGGGACCGAGCAGTACTTC; cdr3_aa: CASSYGGTEQYF
j_call: TRBJ1-2; d_call: TRBD1; clone_size: NA; v_call: TRBV19; cdr3_nt: TGTGCCAGTAACCGGGACAGGGTTGACGGCTACACCTTC; cdr3_aa: CASNRDRVDGYTF
j_call: TRBJ2-1; d_call: TRBD2; clone_size: NA; v_call: TRBV4-3; cdr3_nt: TGCGCCAGCAGCCAAGATTTACGCGGGAGGGCCTCTGGAGAGCAGTTCTTC; cdr3_aa: CASSQDLRGRASGEQFF
j_call: TRBJ2-2; d_call: NA; clone_size: NA; v_call: TRBV15; cdr3_nt: TGTGCCACCAGCAGGAGGGGGTTGGAAGGGGAGCTGTTTTTT; cdr3_aa: CATSRRGLEGELFF
j_call: TRBJ2-1; d_call: TRBD2; clone_size: NA; v_call: TRBV11-2; cdr3_nt: TGTGCCAGCAGTTCCGGGAGGGCCACCTACAATGAGCAGTTCTTC; cdr3_aa: CASSSGRATYNEQFF
j_call: TRBJ1-5; d_call: NA; clone_size: NA; v_call: TRBV6-1; cdr3_nt: TGTGCCAGCAGTGAAGCCCTCACAGGTAATCAGCCCCAGCATTTT; cdr3_aa: CASSEALTGNQPQHF
j_call: TRBJ2-2; d_call: TRBD2; clone_size: few; v_call: TRBV12-5; cdr3_nt: TGTGCTAGTGGTTTAGGCGGGAGCGACGGGGAGCTGTTTTTT; cdr3_aa: CASGLGGSDGELFF
j_call: TRBJ2-2; d_call: NA; clone_size: NA; v_call: TRBV6-1; cdr3_nt: TGTGCCAGCAGTGTCGTAGGGGGTACCGGGGAGCTGTTTTTT; cdr3_aa: CASSVVGGTGELFF
j_call: TRBJ1-2; d_call: NA; clone_size: medium-sized; v_call: TRBV4-1; cdr3_nt: TGCGCCAGCGGATCGGCGGGATCCTACGGCTACACCTTC; cdr3_aa: CASGSAGSYGYTF
j_call: TRBJ2-3; d_call: TRBD2; clone_size: NA; v_call: TRBV27; cdr3_nt: TGTGCCAGCAGTCCTGGACTAGCGGCCTATACGCAGTATTTT; cdr3_aa: CASSPGLAAYTQYF
j_call: TRBJ2-1; d_call: NA; clone_size: NA; v_call: TRBV5-6; cdr3_nt: TGTGCCAGCGGCGGGGTGTCAAATGAGCAGTTCTTC; cdr3_aa: CASGGVSNEQFF
j_call: TRBJ2-2; d_call: TRBD1; clone_size: few; v_call: TRBV18; cdr3_nt: TGTGCCAGCTCACGACAGGGGTCGGACACCGGGGAGCTGTTTTTT; cdr3_aa: CASSRQGSDTGELFF
j_call: TRBJ1-1; d_call: NA; clone_size: once; v_call: TRBV6-5; cdr3_nt: TGTGCCAGCAGCCGCTCTTTGGCAGGGGACACTGAAGCTTTCTTT; cdr3_aa: CASSRSLAGDTEAFF
j_call: TRBJ2-1; d_call: NA; clone_size: NA; v_call: TRBV14; cdr3_nt: TGTGCCAGCAGCCGGCAGCGCAATGAGCAGTTCTTC; cdr3_aa: CASSRQRNEQFF
j_call: TRBJ1-4; d_call: NA; clone_size: NA; v_call: TRBV19; cdr3_nt: TGTGCCAGTAGTTGGGGGGACTATGAAAAACTGTTTTTT; cdr3_aa: CASSWGDYEKLFF
j_call: TRBJ2-2; d_call: TRBD1; clone_size: NA; v_call: TRBV4-2; cdr3_nt: TGTGCCAGCAGCCACCGGACAGGAGTCACCGGGGAGCTGTTTTTT; cdr3_aa: CASSHRTGVTGELFF
j_call: TRBJ1-1; d_call: NA; clone_size: NA; v_call: TRBV18; cdr3_nt: TGTGCCAGCTCACTTCATTTGAACACTGAAGCTTTCTTT; cdr3_aa: CASSLHLNTEAFF
j_call: TRBJ1-2; d_call: NA; clone_size: NA; v_call: TRBV5-6; cdr3_nt: TGTGCCAGCAGCTTGACAGTGAGGGCCGGCTACACCTTC; cdr3_aa: CASSLTVRAGYTF
j_call: TRBJ2-3; d_call: TRBD1; clone_size: NA; v_call: TRBV7-3; cdr3_nt: TGTGCCAGCAGCCCGGGGACAGGCCCCAGCACAGATACGCAGTATTTT; cdr3_aa: CASSPGTGPSTDTQYF
j_call: TRBJ2-7; d_call: NA; clone_size: NA; v_call: TRBV5-1; cdr3_nt: TGCGCCAGCAGTTCAGGGGCGGGTGGCTACGAGCAGTACTTC; cdr3_aa: CASSSGAGGYEQYF
j_call: TRBJ2-5; d_call: NA; clone_size: NA; v_call: TRBV18; cdr3_nt: TGTGCCAGCTCACCACCGGTGAGGTTGGCAGAGACCCAGTACTTC; cdr3_aa: CASSPPVRLAETQYF
j_call: TRBJ2-3; d_call: TRBD2; clone_size: NA; v_call: TRBV9; cdr3_nt: TGTGCCAGCAGCACAGGGACCCTAGCGGGGGTAACAGATACGCAGTATTTT; cdr3_aa: CASSTGTLAGVTDTQYF
j_call: TRBJ1-3; d_call: TRBD1; clone_size: once; v_call: TRBV5-1; cdr3_nt: TGCGCCAGCAGCTTGACCCCGACAGGGATCTCTGGAAACACCATATATTTT; cdr3_aa: CASSLTPTGISGNTIYF
j_call: TRBJ2-1; d_call: TRBD1; clone_size: NA; v_call: TRBV6-4; cdr3_nt: TGTGCCAGCAGTTCCTTGAGGGGGCAGGATGAGCAGTTCTTC; cdr3_aa: CASSSLRGQDEQFF
j_call: TRBJ2-4; d_call: NA; clone_size: NA; v_call: TRBV2; cdr3_nt: TGTGCCAGCAGTGAGCCTAGAGGCCAAAACATTCAGTACTTC; cdr3_aa: CASSEPRGQNIQYF
j_call: TRBJ1-1; d_call: NA; clone_size: NA; v_call: TRBV29-1; cdr3_nt: TGCAGCGTTGGGTATTGGCCGAACACTGAAGCTTTCTTT; cdr3_aa: CSVGYWPNTEAFF
j_call: TRBJ2-1; d_call: TRBD2; clone_size: NA; v_call: TRBV19; cdr3_nt: TGTGCCAGTGCGACTAGCGGGAGCGATGAGCAGTTCTTC; cdr3_aa: CASATSGSDEQFF
j_call: TRBJ1-6; d_call: NA; clone_size: NA; v_call: TRBV27; cdr3_nt: TGTGCCAGCAGTTTGGGTCAGGTCGGCTCCTATAATTCACCCCTCCACTTT; cdr3_aa: CASSLGQVGSYNSPLHF
j_call: TRBJ1-5; d_call: TRBD1; clone_size: NA; v_call: TRBV28; cdr3_nt: TGTGCCAGCCATCGACAGGGGGCCCAGCATTTT; cdr3_aa: CASHRQGAQHF
j_call: TRBJ1-5; d_call: NA; clone_size: NA; v_call: TRBV7-9; cdr3_nt: TGTGCCAACAGCTCTCAGGGGAAGCCCCAGCATTTT; cdr3_aa: CANSSQGKPQHF
j_call: TRBJ2-7; d_call: TRBD2; clone_size: NA; v_call: TRBV7-9; cdr3_nt: TGTGCCAGCAGTCGACTAGCGGGTCTCTACGAGCAGTACTTC; cdr3_aa: CASSRLAGLYEQYF
j_call: TRBJ1-1; d_call: NA; clone_size: NA; v_call: TRBV5-1; cdr3_nt: TGCGCCAGCAGCTCGCCGACAACGAACACTGAAGCTTTCTTT; cdr3_aa: CASSSPTTNTEAFF
j_call: TRBJ2-1; d_call: TRBD1; clone_size: NA; v_call: TRBV5-4; cdr3_nt: TGTGCCAGCAGCTTGGGCGGGACAGGGGGGAATGAGCAGTTCTTC; cdr3_aa: CASSLGGTGGNEQFF
j_call: TRBJ2-2; d_call: NA; clone_size: once; v_call: TRBV19; cdr3_nt: TGTGCCAGTATTCGGACCGGGACGAACACCGGGGAGCTGTTTTTT; cdr3_aa: CASIRTGTNTGELFF
j_call: TRBJ2-1; d_call: NA; clone_size: few; v_call: TRBV5-1; cdr3_nt: TGCGCCAGCAGCGACCGGGACTACAATGAGCAGTTCTTC; cdr3_aa: CASSDRDYNEQFF
j_call: TRBJ2-6; d_call: TRBD1; clone_size: NA; v_call: TRBV5-4; cdr3_nt: TGTGCCAGCAGCTCGCGGGACAGGGCCTCTGGGGCCAACGTCCTGACTTTC; cdr3_aa: CASSSRDRASGANVLTF
j_call: TRBJ2-7; d_call: NA; clone_size: once; v_call: TRBV5-1; cdr3_nt: TGCGCCAGCAGCTTGGAACAGGGTAAAGGTTACGAGCAGTACTTC; cdr3_aa: CASSLEQGKGYEQYF
j_call: TRBJ1-3; d_call: NA; clone_size: NA; v_call: TRBV18; cdr3_nt: TGTGCCAGCTCACCCGGGGTTAATGGAAACACCATATATTTT; cdr3_aa: CASSPGVNGNTIYF
j_call: TRBJ2-1; d_call: NA; clone_size: few; v_call: TRBV4-1; cdr3_nt: TGCGCCAGCAGCCAAGGGGCCTACTTCAATGAGCAGTTCTTC; cdr3_aa: CASSQGAYFNEQFF